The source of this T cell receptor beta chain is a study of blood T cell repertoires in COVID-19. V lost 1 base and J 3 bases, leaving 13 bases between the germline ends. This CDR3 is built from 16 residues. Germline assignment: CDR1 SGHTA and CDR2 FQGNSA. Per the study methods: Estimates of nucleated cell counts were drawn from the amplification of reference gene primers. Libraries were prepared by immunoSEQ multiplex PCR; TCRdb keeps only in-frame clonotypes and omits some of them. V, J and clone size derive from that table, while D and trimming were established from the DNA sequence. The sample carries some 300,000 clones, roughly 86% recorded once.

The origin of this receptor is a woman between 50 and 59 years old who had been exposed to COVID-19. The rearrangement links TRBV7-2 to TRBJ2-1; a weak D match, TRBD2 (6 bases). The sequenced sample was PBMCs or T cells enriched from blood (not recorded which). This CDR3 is CASSLVLADYYNEQFF. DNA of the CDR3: TGTGCCAGCAGCTTAGTACTGGCGGACTACTACAATGAGCAGTTCTTC.